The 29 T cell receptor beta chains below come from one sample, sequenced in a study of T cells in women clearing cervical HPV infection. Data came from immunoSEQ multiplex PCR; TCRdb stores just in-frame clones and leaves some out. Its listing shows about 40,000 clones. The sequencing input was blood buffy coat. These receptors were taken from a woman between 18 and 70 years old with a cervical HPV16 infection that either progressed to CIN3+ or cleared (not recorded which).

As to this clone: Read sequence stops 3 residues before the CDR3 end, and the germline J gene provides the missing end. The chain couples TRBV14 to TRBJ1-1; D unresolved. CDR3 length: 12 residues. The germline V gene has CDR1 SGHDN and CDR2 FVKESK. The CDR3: CASSQGPPEAFF. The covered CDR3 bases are TGTGCCAGCAGCCAAGGGCCGCCCGAA.

CDR3 amino acids: CASSERAGHPLFF. CDR3 bases read: TGTGCCAGCAGTGAAAGGGCGGGACACCCG. V gene TRBV2 combines with J gene TRBJ2-2; D may match TRBD1 or TRBD2 (6 bases each). The observed sequence ends 3 residues before the CDR3 terminus, with the missing tail filled in from the germline J gene. The CDR3 has 13 amino acids. CDR1 and CDR2 (germline): SNHLY, FYNNEI. Together with reference TRBV2 and TRBJ2-2, the CDR3 gives the full variable domain: EPEVTQTPSHQVTQMGQEVILRCVPISNHLYFYWYRQILGQKVEFLVSFYNNEISEKSEIFDDQFSVERPDGSNFTLKIRSTKLEDSAMYFCASSERAGHPLFFGEGSRLTVL.

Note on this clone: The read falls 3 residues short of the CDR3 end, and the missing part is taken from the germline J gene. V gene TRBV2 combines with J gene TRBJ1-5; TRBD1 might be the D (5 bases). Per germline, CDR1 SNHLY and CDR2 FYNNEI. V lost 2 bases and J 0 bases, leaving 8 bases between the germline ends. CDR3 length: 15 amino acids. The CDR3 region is CASSELGGSNQPQHF. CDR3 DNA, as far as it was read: TGTGCCAGCAGTGAATTGGGGGGTAGCAATCAGCCC.

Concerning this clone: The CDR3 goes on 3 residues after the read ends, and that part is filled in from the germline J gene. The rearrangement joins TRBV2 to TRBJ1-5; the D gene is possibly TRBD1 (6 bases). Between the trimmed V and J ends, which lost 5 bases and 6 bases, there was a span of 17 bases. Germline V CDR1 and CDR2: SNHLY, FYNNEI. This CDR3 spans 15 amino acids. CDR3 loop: CASSQSRVGGQPQHF. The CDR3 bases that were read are TGTGCCAGCAGTCAGTCCAGGGTAGGGGGTCAGCCC.

The CDR3 is CASSLGQEIIGELFF. Partial CDR3 DNA: TGTGCCAGCAGCTTGGGACAGGAGATCATCGGGGAG. The J gene is TRBJ2-2, the V gene TRBV5-5, with D perhaps TRBD1 (6 bases). The read finishes 3 residues shy of the CDR3 end, and the germline J gene is used to complete it. Germline loops: CDR1 SGHKS, CDR2 YYEKEE (reference sequence). The V end lost 0 bases, the J end lost 7 bases, and 13 bases lay between the germline ends. CDR3 length equals 15 residues. Combining the CDR3 with reference TRBV5-5 and TRBJ2-2 gives the whole variable domain DAGVTQSPTHLIKTRGQQVTLRCSPISGHKSVSWYQQVLGQGPQFIFQYYEKEERGRGNFPDRFSARQFPNYSSELNVNALLLGDSALYLCASSLGQEIIGELFFGEGSRLTVL.

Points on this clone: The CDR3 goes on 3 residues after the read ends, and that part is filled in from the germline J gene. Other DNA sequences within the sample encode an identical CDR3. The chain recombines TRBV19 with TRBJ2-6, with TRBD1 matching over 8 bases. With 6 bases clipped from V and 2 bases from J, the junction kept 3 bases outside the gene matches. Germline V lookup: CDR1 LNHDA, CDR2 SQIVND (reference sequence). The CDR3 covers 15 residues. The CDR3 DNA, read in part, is TGTGCCAGTAGAGCAGGGGGCGCTGGGGCCAACGTC. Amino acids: CASRAGGAGANV. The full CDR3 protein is CASRAGGAGANVLTF.

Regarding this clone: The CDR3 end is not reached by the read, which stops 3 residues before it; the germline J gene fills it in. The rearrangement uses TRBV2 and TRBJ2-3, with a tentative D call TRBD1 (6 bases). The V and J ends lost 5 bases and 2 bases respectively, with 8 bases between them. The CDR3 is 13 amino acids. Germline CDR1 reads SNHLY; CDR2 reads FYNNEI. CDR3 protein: CASSRQVTDTQYF. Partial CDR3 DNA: TGTGCCAGCAGTCGACAGGTCACAGATACG. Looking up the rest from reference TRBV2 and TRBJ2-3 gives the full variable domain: EPEVTQTPSHQVTQMGQEVILRCVPISNHLYFYWYRQILGQKVEFLVSFYNNEISEKSEIFDDQFSVERPDGSNFTLKIRSTKLEDSAMYFCASSRQVTDTQYFGPGTRLTVL.

CDR3: CASSNPGGTGELFF. Partial CDR3 DNA: TGTGCCAGTAGTAATCCAGGGGGGACCGGGGAG. This chain links TRBV19 with TRBJ2-2; D possibly corresponds to TRBD1 (7 bases). The read falls 3 residues short of the CDR3 end, and the missing part is taken from the germline J gene. Trimming took 4 bases from V and 5 from J, leaving 11 bases between them. Germline values: CDR1 LNHDA, CDR2 SQIVND (reference sequence). CDR3 size: 14 residues. The full variable domain, with the rest looked up from reference TRBV19 and TRBJ2-2, is DGGITQSPKYLFRKEGQNVTLSCEQNLNHDAMYWYRQDPGQGLRLIYYSQIVNDFQKGDIAEGYSVSREKKESFPLTVTSAQKNPTAFYLCASSNPGGTGELFFGEGSRLTVL.

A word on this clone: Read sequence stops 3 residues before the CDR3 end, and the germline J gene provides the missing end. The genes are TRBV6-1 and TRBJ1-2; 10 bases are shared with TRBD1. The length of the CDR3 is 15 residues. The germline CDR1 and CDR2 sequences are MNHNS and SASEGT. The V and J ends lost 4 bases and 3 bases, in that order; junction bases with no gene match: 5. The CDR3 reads CASSARDRGHYGYTF. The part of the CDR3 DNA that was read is TGTGCCAGCAGTGCCAGGGACAGGGGCCACTATGGC.

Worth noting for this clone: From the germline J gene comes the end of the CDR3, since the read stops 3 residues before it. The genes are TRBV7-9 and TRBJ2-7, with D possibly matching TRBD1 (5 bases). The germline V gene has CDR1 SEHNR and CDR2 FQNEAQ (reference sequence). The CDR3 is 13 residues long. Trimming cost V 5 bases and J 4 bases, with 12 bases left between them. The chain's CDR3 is CASSPADKYEQYF. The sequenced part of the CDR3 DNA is TGTGCCAGCAGCCCGGCGGACAAGTACGAG.

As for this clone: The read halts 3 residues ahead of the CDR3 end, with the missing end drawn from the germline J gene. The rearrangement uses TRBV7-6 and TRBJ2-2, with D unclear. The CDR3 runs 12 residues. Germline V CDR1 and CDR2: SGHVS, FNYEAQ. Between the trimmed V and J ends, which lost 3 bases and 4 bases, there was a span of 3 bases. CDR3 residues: CASSFGTGELFF. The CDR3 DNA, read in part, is TGTGCCAGCAGCTTCGGCACCGGGGAG.

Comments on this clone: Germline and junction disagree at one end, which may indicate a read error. The CDR3 reads CSAKSSQSSQPQHF. Partial CDR3 DNA: TGCAGTGCTAAATCCTCACAGAGCAGTCAGCCC. The chain is built from TRBV20-1 and TRBJ1-5; D remains ambiguous. The read is 3 residues too short to cover the CDR3 end, so that end is filled in from the germline J gene. Germline V CDR1 and CDR2: DFQATT, SNEGSKA (reference sequence). The CDR3 length is 14 residues.

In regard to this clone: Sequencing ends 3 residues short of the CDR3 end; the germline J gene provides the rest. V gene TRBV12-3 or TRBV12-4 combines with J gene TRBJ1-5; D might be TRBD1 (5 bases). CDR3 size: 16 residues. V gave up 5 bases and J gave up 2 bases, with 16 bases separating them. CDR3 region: CASSPGGERGNQPQHF. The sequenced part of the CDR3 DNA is TGTGCCAGCAGTCCCGGGGGGGAGAGAGGCAATCAGCCC.

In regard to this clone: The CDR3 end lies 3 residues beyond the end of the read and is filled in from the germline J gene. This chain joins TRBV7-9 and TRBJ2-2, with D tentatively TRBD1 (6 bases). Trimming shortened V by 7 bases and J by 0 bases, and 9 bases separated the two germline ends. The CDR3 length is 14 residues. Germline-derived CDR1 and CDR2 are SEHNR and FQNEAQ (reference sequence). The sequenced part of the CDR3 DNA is TGTGCCAGCACCGGGACAACGAACACCGGGGAG. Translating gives CASTGTTNTGE. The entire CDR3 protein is CASTGTTNTGELFF.

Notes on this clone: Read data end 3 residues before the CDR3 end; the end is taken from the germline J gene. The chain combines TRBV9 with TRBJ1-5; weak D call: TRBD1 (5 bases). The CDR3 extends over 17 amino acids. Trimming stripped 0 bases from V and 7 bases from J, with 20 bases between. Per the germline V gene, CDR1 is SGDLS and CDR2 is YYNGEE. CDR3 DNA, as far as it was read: TGTGCCAGCAGCGTAGATAATGCTCAGGGAATATGGCAGCCC. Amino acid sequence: CASSVDNAQGIWQP. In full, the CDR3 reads CASSVDNAQGIWQPQHF.

CDR3 loop: CASSPVVTKNSPLHF. The CDR3 bases that were read are TGTGCCAGCAGCCCTGTCGTGACTAAGAATTCACCC. The J gene is TRBJ1-6, the V gene TRBV7-6; the D is unclear. Read coverage stops 3 residues before the CDR3 terminus; the germline J gene supplies the remainder. This CDR3 contains 15 residues. CDR1 is SGHVS and CDR2 is FNYEAQ in the germline V gene. The germline V and J ends were trimmed by 5 bases and 7 bases, with 15 bases remaining between them.

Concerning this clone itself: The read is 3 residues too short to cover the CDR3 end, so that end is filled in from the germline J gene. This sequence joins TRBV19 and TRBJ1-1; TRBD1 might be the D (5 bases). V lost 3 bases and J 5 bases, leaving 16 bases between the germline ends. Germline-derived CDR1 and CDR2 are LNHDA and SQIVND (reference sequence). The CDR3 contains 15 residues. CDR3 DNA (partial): TGTGCCAGTAGTATTAAAAGGGGCATGGAGACTGAA. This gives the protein CASSIKRGMETE. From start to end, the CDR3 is CASSIKRGMETEAFF.

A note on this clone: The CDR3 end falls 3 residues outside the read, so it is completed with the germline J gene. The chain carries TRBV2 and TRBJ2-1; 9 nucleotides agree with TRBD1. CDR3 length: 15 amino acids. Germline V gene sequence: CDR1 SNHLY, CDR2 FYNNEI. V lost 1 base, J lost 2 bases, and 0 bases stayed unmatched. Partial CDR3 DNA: TGTGCCAGCAGTGAAGGACAGGGGGCCTACAATGAG. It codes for CASSEGQGAYNE. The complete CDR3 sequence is CASSEGQGAYNEQFF.

The sequenced CDR3 bases are TGTGCCAGTAGCCAGGGACAAGGCGATGAG. Translated: CASSQGQGDE. The entire CDR3 is CASSQGQGDEQFF. The chain employs TRBV19 and TRBJ2-1; a weak D match, TRBD1 (6 bases). The read is 3 residues too short to cover the CDR3 end, so that end is filled in from the germline J gene. Germline V gene data show CDR1 as LNHDA and CDR2 as SQIVND (reference sequence). The length of the CDR3 is 13 residues. Trimming pared 6 bases from V and 8 bases from J, leaving 14 bases between. Together with reference TRBV19 and TRBJ2-1, the CDR3 gives the full variable domain: DGGITQSPKYLFRKEGQNVTLSCEQNLNHDAMYWYRQDPGQGLRLIYYSQIVNDFQKGDIAEGYSVSREKKESFPLTVTSAQKNPTAFYLCASSQGQGDEQFFGPGTRLTVL.

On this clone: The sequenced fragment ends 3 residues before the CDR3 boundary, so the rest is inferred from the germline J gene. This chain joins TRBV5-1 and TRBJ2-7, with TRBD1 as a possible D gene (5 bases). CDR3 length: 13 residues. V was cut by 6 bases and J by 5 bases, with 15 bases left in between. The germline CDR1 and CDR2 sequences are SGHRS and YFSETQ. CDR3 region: CASNSQGRNEQYF. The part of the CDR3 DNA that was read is TGCGCCAGCAATTCGCAGGGTCGAAACGAG.

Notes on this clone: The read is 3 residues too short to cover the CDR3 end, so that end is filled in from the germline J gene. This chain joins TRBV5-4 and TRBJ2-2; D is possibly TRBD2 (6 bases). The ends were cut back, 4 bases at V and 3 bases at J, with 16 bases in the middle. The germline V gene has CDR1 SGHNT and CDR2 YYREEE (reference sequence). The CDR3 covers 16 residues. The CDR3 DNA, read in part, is TGTGCCAGCAGCGTGCTAGGGCGGGGAGACACCGGGGAG. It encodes CASSVLGRGDTGE. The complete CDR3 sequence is CASSVLGRGDTGELFF.

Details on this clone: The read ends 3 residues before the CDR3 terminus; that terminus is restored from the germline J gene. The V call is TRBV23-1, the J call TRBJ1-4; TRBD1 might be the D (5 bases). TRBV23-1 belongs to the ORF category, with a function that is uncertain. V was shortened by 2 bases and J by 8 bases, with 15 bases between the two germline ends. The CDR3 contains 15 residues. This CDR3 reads CASSQGGEEWEKLFF. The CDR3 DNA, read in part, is TGCGCCAGCAGTCAAGGAGGGGAGGAATGGGAAAAA.

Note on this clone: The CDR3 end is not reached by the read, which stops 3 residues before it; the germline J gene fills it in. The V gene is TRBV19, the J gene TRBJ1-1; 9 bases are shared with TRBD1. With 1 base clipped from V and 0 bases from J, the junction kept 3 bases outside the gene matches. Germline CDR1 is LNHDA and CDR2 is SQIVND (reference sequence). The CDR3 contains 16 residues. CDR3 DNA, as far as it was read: TGTGCCAGTAGTATAGGGGACAGGGAGATGAACACTGAA. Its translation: CASSIGDREMNTE. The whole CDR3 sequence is CASSIGDREMNTEAFF.

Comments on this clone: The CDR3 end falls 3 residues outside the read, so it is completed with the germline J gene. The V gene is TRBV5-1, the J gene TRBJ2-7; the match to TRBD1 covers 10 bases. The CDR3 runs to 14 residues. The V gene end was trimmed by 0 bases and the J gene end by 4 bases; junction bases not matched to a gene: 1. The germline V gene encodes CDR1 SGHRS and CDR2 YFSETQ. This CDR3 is CASSLGTGGYEQYF. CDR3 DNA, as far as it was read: TGCGCCAGCAGCTTGGGGACAGGGGGATACGAG.

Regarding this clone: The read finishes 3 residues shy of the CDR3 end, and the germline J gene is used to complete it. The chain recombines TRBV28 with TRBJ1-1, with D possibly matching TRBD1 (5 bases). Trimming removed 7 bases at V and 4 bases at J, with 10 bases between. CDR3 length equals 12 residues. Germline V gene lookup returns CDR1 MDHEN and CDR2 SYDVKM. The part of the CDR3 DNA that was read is TGTGCCAGCACCCAGGGAGGCACTGAA. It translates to CASTQGGTE. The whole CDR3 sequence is CASTQGGTEAFF. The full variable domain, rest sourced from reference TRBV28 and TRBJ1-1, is DVKVTQSSRYLVKRTGEKVFLECVQDMDHENMFWYRQDPGLGLRLIYFSYDVKMKEKGDIPEGYSVSREKKERFSLILESASTNQTSMYLCASTQGGTEAFFGQGTRLTVV.

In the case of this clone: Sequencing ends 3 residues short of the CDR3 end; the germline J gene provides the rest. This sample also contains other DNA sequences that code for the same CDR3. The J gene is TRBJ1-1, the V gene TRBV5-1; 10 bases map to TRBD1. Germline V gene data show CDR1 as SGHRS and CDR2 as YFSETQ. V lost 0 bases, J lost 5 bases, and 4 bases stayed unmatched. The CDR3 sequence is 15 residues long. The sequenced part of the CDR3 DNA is TGCGCCAGCAGCTTGGGACAGGGGGCGCGGACTGAA. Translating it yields CASSLGQGARTE. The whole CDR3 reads CASSLGQGARTEAFF.

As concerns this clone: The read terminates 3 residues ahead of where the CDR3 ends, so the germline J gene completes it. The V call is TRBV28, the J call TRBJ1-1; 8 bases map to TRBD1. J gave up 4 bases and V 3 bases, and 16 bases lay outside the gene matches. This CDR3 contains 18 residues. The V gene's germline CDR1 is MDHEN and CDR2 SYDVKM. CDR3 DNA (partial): TGTGCCAGCAGTTTTTCCCACCCCCGAGCCACAGGGGGCACTGAA. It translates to CASSFSHPRATGGTE. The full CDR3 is CASSFSHPRATGGTEAFF. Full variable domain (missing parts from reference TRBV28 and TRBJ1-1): DVKVTQSSRYLVKRTGEKVFLECVQDMDHENMFWYRQDPGLGLRLIYFSYDVKMKEKGDIPEGYSVSREKKERFSLILESASTNQTSMYLCASSFSHPRATGGTEAFFGQGTRLTVV.

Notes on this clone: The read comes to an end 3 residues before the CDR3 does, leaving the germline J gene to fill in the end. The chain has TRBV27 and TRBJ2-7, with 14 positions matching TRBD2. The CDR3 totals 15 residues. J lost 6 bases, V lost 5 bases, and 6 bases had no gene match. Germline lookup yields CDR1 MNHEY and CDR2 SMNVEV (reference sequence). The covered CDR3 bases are TGTGCCAGCAGTCCCCTTGGACTAGCGGGAGGCGAG. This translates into CASSPLGLAGGE. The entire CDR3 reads CASSPLGLAGGEQYF.

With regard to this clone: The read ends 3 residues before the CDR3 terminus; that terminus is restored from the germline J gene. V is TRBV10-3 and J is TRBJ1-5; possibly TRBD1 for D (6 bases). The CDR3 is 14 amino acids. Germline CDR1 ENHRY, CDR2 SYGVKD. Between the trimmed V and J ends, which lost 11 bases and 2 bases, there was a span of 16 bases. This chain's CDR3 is CASQTGKGNQPQHF. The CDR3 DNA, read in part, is TGTGCCTCTCAGACAGGTAAGGGCAATCAGCCC.